Shown below are 5 T cell receptor beta chains from a single sample sequenced in a study of PD-1 blockade in classical Hodgkin lymphoma. All patients relapsed after autologous stem cell transplantation, and brentuximab vedotin exposure varied. Purification of CD4+ T cells from thawed PBMCs was performed via magnetic negative selection. Sequencing used immunoSEQ multiplex PCR; TCRdb keeps in-frame clones, though not all of them. The sample lists 25,000 to 30,000 clones; roughly 80% were seen once. Material: CD4+ T cells from blood, obtained at baseline. These receptors all stem from a human donor with classical Hodgkin lymphoma.

This sequence joins TRBV19 and TRBJ2-1; no definite D call. Deletions cut 5 bases from V and 4 bases from J, with 9 bases between. The CDR3 sequence is 13 residues long. From germline, CDR1 is LNHDA and CDR2 SQIVND (reference sequence). As DNA, the CDR3 is TGTGCCAGTAGTTTCGTTAGTTACAATGAGCAGTTCTTC. It specifies CASSFVSYNEQFF.

In this sample, this clone turned up a few times. One end of the junction varies from germline; a read error may be responsible. The chain is built from TRBV4-3 and TRBJ2-7; D gene ambiguous. Germline lookup yields CDR1 LGHNA and CDR2 YSLEER. The CDR3 contains 14 residues. The CDR3 loop is CASSQDTVPYQQYF. The CDR3 bases are TGCGCCAGCAGCCAAGATACAGTCCCCTACCAGCAGTACTTC.

The chain employs TRBV7-2 and TRBJ2-2; D gene unclear. The length of the CDR3 is 12 residues. The ends were cut back, 3 bases at V and 6 bases at J, with 5 bases in the middle. Germline V lookup: CDR1 SGHTA, CDR2 FQGNSA. The CDR3 sequence is CASSFFSGELFF. CDR3 DNA sequence: TGTGCCAGCAGCTTTTTTTCCGGGGAGCTGTTTTTT.

The CDR3 sequence is CASSPYSGHGSYEQYF. The CDR3 nucleotides are TGTGCCAGCAGCCCCTACTCGGGACACGGCTCCTACGAGCAGTACTTC. This sequence joins TRBV7-7 and TRBJ2-7; maybe TRBD1 (6 bases). The CDR3 is 16 amino acids. Germline CDR1 is SSHAT and CDR2 is FNYEAQ (reference sequence). V gave up 5 bases and J gave up 0 bases, with 17 bases separating them.

This clone showed up just once. J is TRBJ2-7 and V is TRBV10-3, with D unresolved. Trimming removed 3 bases at V and 0 bases at J, with 9 bases between. Germline CDR1 and CDR2: ENHRY and SYGVKD. This CDR3 spans 14 amino acids. Here the CDR3 reads CAISDRTVSYEQYF. As DNA, the CDR3 is TGTGCCATCAGTGACCGGACGGTCTCCTACGAGCAGTACTTC.